This T cell receptor (beta chain) was obtained from a study of T cell repertoires in cytomegalovirus infection. As for the study in general: Well-studied HLA-B-restricted CMV epitopes were used in the study alongside recently identified HLA-C-restricted ones. Both CMV infection and a matching HLA type were indicated by public TCR beta signatures.

General observations from the study: There were carriers of CMV plus the relevant HLA, and cumulative public TCR beta family frequency identified them. HLA-C-restricted, CMV-specific TCR beta clonotypes were dominant ex vivo.

TCRdb re-called the reads through MiXCR, storing one row per CDR3 protein. Of fewer than 1,000,000 distinct CDR3 sequences listed, 31% are singletons. This clonotype was recorded a few times. The antigen remains unidentified. The origin of this receptor is a human donor in good health (CMV status not recorded). Some clones in this sample may be carry-over from other donors' samples. Sequencing used cultured CD8+ T cells from PBMCs, obtained from culture after CMV antigen stimulation.

The CDR3 DNA follows: TGTGCCAGCAGTTACTGGGGGGAAGGTAAAGATACGCAGTATTTT. As protein: CASSYWGEGKDTQYF. The rearrangement joins TRBV6-5 to TRBJ2-3; TRBD2 might be the D (6 bases). Germline CDR1 MNHEY, CDR2 SVGAGI. Trimming removed 1 base from V and 5 bases from J, with 13 bases in between. This CDR3 has 15 amino acids.